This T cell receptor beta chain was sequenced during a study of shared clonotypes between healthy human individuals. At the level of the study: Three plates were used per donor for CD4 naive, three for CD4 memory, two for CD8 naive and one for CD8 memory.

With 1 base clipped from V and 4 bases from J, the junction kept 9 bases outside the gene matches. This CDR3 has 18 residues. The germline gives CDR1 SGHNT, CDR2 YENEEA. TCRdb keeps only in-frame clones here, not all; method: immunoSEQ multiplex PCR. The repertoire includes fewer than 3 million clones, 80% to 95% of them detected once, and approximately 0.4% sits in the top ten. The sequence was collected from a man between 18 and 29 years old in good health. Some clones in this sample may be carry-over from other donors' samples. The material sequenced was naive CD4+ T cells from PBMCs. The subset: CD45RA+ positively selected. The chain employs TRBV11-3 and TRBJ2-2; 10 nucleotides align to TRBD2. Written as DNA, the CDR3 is TGTGCCAGCAGCTTAGTAGCTAGCGGGAGAGGTCGCACCGGGGAGCTGTTTTTT. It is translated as CASSLVASGRGRTGELFF.